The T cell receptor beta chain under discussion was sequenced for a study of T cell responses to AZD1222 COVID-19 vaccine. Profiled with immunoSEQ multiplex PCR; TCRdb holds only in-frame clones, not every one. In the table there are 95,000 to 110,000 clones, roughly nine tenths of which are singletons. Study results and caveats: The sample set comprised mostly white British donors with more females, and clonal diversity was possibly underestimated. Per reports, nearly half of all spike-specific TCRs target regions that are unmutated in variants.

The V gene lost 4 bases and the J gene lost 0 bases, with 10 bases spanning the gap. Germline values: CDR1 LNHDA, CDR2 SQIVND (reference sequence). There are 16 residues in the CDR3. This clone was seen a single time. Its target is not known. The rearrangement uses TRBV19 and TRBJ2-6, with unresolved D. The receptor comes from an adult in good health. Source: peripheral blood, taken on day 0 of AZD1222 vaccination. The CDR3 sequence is CASSTNPSSGANVLTF. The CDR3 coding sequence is TGTGCCAGTAGTACGAACCCTAGCTCTGGGGCCAACGTCCTGACTTTC.